The 9 T cell receptor beta chains given below trace back to one sample, sequenced in a study of cytomegalovirus exposure and HLA in healthy donors. PCR was performed using 60 Vbeta and 13 Jbeta primers. Some clones are missing from TCRdb's copy, which holds only in-frame ones; the method was immunoSEQ multiplex PCR. The sample carries around 100,000 clones, 74% recorded once. The specimen was PBMCs. The source of these receptors is a woman aged 40 to 50 in good health and CMV-seropositive.

This clone was counted between two and nine times. The chain carries TRBV5-6 and TRBJ2-3, with a weak D call TRBD2 (6 bases). The germline CDR1 and CDR2 sequences are SGHDT and YYEEEE. This CDR3 spans 15 amino acids. Trimming stripped 2 bases from V and 2 bases from J, with 12 bases between. The CDR3 sequence is CASSFGDLPTDTQYF. The CDR3 DNA sequence: TGTGCCAGCAGCTTCGGGGACTTGCCCACAGATACGCAGTATTTT.

The chain links TRBV9 to TRBJ1-2; D call uncertain. Per germline, CDR1 SGDLS and CDR2 YYNGEE. The CDR3 covers 14 residues. The germline V and J ends were trimmed by 4 bases and 1 base, with 11 bases remaining between them. DNA for the CDR3: TGTGCCAGCAGCACCCGACGGGGTAACTATGGCTACACCTTC. This encodes CASSTRRGNYGYTF. The full variable domain, rest sourced from reference TRBV9 and TRBJ1-2, is DSGVTQTPKHLITATGQRVTLRCSPRSGDLSVYWYQQSLDQGLQFLIQYYNGEERAKGNILERFSAQQFPDLHSELNLSSLELGDSALYFCASSTRRGNYGYTFGSGTRLTVV.

This chain links TRBV7-2 with TRBJ1-1; D gene ambiguous. The length of the CDR3 is 14 residues. The germline CDR1 and CDR2 sequences are SGHTA and FQGNSA. Between the trimmed V and J ends, which lost 2 bases and 1 base, there was a span of 8 bases. The CDR3 DNA reads as TGTGCCAGCAGCTTAAACAGACCGAACACTGAAGCTTTCTTT. This encodes CASSLNRPNTEAFF. The full variable domain, rest sourced from reference TRBV7-2 and TRBJ1-1, is GAGVSQSPSNKVTEKGKDVELRCDPISGHTALYWYRQSLGQGLEFLIYFQGNSAPDKSGLPSDRFSAERTGGSVSTLTIQRTQQEDSAVYLCASSLNRPNTEAFFGQGTRLTVV.

The chain carries TRBV6-1 and TRBJ2-1; 7 bases align to TRBD1. The V and J ends lost 6 bases and 4 bases, in that order; junction bases with no gene match: 6. This CDR3 spans 14 amino acids. The germline gives CDR1 MNHNS, CDR2 SASEGT. Here the CDR3 reads CASSPGQRYNEQFF. DNA of the CDR3: TGTGCCAGCAGCCCGGGACAGAGATACAATGAGCAGTTCTTC.

The CDR3 DNA is TGCGCCAGCAGACTAGCGGGAGGGAGCAATGAGCAGTTCTTC. This encodes CASRLAGGSNEQFF. The rearrangement joins TRBV4-1 to TRBJ2-7; 13 bases agree with TRBD2. TRBJ2-1 explains the end of the DNA better; the J call may be wrong. CDR1 is MGHRA and CDR2 is YSYEKL in the germline V gene. The CDR3 extends over 14 amino acids.

This chain links TRBV29-1 with TRBJ2-7, with D possibly being TRBD1 (6 bases). The CDR3 has 12 amino acids. Germline CDR1 is SQVTM and CDR2 is ANQGSEA. V was shortened by 6 bases and J by 6 bases, with 15 bases between the two germline ends. The CDR3 reads CSVDTGLGEQYF. In nucleotides, the CDR3 is TGCAGCGTCGATACAGGGTTAGGCGAGCAGTACTTC.

The rearrangement joins TRBV7-9 to TRBJ2-2; a weak D match, TRBD1 (6 bases). Trimming removed 5 bases from V and 3 bases from J, with 16 bases in between. CDR3 length equals 16 residues. Germline V CDR1 and CDR2: SEHNR, FQNEAQ (reference sequence). CDR3 nucleotides: TGTGCCAGCAGCGTTCCGGGACATCTCCACACCGGGGAGCTGTTTTTT. This sequence encodes CASSVPGHLHTGELFF.

The CDR3 DNA sequence: TGTGCCAGCAGTCATGGACTAGCGGGAGGGGCGCCAAGGGTGGGGGAGCTGTTTTTT. Translating gives CASSHGLAGGAPRVGELFF. This chain uses TRBV9 with TRBJ2-2, with 15 bases that match TRBD2. Germline trimming cut 5 bases from V and 8 bases from J; bases unmatched to any gene: 16. This CDR3 spans 19 amino acids. Germline CDR1 and CDR2: SGDLS and YYNGEE. Complete variable domain (other parts from reference TRBV9 and TRBJ2-2): DSGVTQTPKHLITATGQRVTLRCSPRSGDLSVYWYQQSLDQGLQFLIQYYNGEERAKGNILERFSAQQFPDLHSELNLSSLELGDSALYFCASSHGLAGGAPRVGELFFGEGSRLTVL.

This chain links TRBV6-1 with TRBJ2-7; 7 bases line up with TRBD2. The J segment lost 2 bases and the V segment lost 3 bases, leaving 7 bases of the junction unmatched. The CDR3 runs to 15 residues. Per the germline V gene, CDR1 is MNHNS and CDR2 is SASEGT. CDR3 DNA: TGTGCCAGCAGTGAGGGGTTAGCGGGTCCCTACGAGCAGTACTTC. Amino acid sequence: CASSEGLAGPYEQYF.